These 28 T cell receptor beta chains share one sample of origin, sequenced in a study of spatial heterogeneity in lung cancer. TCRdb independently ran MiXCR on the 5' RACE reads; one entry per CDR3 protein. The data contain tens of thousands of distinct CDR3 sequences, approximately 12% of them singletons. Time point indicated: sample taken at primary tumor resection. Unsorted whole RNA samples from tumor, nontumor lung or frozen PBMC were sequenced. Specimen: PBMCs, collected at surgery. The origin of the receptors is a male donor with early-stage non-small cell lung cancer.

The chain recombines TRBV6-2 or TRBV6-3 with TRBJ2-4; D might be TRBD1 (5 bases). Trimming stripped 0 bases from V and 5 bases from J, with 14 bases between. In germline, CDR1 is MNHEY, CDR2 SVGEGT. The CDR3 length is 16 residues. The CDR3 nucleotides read TGTGCCAGCAGTTACTCAGGGGCCCAATCTGAAAACATTCAGTACTTC. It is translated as CASSYSGAQSENIQYF.

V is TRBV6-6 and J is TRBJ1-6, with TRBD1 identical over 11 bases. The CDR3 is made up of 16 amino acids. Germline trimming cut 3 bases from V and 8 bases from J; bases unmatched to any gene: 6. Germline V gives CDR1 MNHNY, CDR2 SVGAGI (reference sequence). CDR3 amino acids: CASSYNGQGAYSPLHF. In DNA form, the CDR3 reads TGTGCCAGCAGTTATAACGGACAGGGGGCCTATTCACCCCTCCACTTT.

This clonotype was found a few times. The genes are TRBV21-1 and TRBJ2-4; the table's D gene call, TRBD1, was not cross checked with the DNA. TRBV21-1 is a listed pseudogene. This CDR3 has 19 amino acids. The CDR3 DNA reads TGTGCCAGCAGCTCAAAAGGGGGTGGACAGAACCTTTCTAAAAACATTCAGTACTTC. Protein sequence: CASSSKGGGQNLSKNIQYF.

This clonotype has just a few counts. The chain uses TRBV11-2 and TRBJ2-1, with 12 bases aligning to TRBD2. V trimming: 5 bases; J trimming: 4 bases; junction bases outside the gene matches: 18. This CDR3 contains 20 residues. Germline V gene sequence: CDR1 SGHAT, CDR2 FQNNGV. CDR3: CASSRRGLAGSFWGYNEQFF. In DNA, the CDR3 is TGTGCCAGCAGCCGTAGGGGACTAGCGGGCAGTTTCTGGGGGTACAATGAGCAGTTCTTC.

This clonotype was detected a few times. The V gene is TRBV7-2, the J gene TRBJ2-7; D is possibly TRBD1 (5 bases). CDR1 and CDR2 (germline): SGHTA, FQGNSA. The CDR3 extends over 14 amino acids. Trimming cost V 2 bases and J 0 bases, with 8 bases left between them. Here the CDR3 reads CASSLSQGSYEQYF. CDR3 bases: TGTGCCAGCAGCTTAAGTCAGGGCTCCTACGAGCAGTACTTC.

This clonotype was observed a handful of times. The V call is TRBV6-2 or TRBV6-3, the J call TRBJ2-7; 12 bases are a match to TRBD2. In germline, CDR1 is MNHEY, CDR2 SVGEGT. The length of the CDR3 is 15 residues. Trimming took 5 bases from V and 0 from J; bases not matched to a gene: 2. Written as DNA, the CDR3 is TGTGCCAGCAGTCGACTAGCGGGGGCCTCCTACGAGCAGTACTTC. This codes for CASSRLAGASYEQYF.

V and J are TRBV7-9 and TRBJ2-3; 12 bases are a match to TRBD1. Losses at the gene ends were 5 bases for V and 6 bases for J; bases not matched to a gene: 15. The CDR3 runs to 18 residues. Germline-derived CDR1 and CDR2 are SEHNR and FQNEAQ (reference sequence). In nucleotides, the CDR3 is TGTGCCAGCAGCCGTGGGACAGGGGGCTGGGGACGAACGGATACGCAGTATTTT. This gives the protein CASSRGTGGWGRTDTQYF.

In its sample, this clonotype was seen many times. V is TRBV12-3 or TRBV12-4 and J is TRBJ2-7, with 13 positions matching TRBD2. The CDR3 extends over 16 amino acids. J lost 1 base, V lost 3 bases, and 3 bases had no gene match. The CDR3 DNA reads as TGTGCCAGCAGTTTCAGGACTAGCGGGAGTTCCTACGAGCAGTACTTC. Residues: CASSFRTSGSSYEQYF.

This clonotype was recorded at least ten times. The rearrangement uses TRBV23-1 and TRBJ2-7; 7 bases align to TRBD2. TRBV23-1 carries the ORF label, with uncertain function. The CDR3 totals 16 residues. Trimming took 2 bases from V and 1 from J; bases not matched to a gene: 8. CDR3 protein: CASSQQRASGSYEQYF. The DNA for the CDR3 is TGCGCCAGCAGTCAACAACGGGCTAGCGGATCCTACGAGCAGTACTTC.

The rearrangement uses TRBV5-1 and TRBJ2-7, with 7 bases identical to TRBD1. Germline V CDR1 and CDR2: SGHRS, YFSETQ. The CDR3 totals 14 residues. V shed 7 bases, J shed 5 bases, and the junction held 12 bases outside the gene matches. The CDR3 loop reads CASGSGQVVDEQYF. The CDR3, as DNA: TGCGCCAGCGGCTCCGGACAGGTCGTCGACGAGCAGTACTTC.

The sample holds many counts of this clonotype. CDR3 sequence: CASSLRGAGGEETQYF. CDR3 sequence (DNA): TGTGCCAGCAGTTTAAGGGGAGCGGGAGGGGAAGAGACCCAGTACTTC. The genes are TRBV28 and TRBJ2-5, with 10 bases aligning to TRBD2. V lost 2 bases to trimming and J lost 3 bases; unmatched junction nucleotides: 6. The CDR3 loop spans 16 amino acids. Germline V gene lookup returns CDR1 MDHEN and CDR2 SYDVKM. Variable domain in full (rest from reference TRBV28 and TRBJ2-5): DVKVTQSSRYLVKRTGEKVFLECVQDMDHENMFWYRQDPGLGLRLIYFSYDVKMKEKGDIPEGYSVSREKKERFSLILESASTNQTSMYLCASSLRGAGGEETQYFGPGTRLLVL.

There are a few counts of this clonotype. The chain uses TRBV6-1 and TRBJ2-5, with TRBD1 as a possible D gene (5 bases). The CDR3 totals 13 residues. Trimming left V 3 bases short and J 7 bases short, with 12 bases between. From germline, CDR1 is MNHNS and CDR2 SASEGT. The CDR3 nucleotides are TGTGCCAGCAGTGACAGGGCGTCAGGGACCCAGTACTTC. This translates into CASSDRASGTQYF.

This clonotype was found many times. CDR3 nucleotides: TGTGCCAGCAGTTATTCGGACAGGGTCCAAGATGAGCAGTTCTTC. Protein product: CASSYSDRVQDEQFF. The chain combines TRBV6-2 or TRBV6-3 with TRBJ2-1; 8 nucleotides match TRBD1. The V segment lost 3 bases and the J segment 8 bases; nucleotides outside the gene matches: 9. Germline CDR1 is MNHEY and CDR2 is SVGEGT. The CDR3 covers 15 residues.

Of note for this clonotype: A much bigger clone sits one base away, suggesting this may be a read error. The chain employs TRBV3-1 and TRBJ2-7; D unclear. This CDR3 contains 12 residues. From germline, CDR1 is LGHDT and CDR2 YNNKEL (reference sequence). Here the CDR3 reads CAGSQLGYEQYF. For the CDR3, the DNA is TGTGCCGGCAGCCAATTAGGATACGAGCAGTACTTC.

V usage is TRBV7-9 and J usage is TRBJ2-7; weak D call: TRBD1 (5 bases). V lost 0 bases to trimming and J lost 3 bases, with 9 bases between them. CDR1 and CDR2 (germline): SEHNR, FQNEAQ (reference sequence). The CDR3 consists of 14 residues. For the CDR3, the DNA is TGTGCCAGCAGCTTAGCCCAGGGATACTACGAGCAGTACTTC. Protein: CASSLAQGYYEQYF.

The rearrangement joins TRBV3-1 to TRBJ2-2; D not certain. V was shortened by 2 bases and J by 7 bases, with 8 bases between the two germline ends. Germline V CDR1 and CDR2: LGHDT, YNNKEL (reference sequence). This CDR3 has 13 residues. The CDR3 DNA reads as TGTGCCAGCAGCCAACCCCCCGGCGGGGAGCTGTTTTTT. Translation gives CASSQPPGGELFF.

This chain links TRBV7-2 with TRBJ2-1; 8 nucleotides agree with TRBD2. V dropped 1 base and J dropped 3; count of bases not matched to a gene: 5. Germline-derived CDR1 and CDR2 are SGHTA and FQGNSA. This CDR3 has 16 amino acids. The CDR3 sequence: CASSLVGTRDYNEQFF. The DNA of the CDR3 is TGTGCCAGCAGCTTAGTTGGGACTAGAGACTACAATGAGCAGTTCTTC.

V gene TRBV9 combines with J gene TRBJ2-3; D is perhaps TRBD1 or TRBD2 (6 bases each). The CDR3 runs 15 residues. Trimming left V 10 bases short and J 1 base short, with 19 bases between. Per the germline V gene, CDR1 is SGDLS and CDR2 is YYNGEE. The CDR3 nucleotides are TGTGCCGCACTTCTACGGGGGCGGGGCACAGATACGCAGTATTTT. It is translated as CAALLRGRGTDTQYF.

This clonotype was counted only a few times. The chain's CDR3 is CASSFYGEGTDTQYF. CDR3 bases: TGTGCCAGCAGCTTCTACGGGGAGGGCACAGATACGCAGTATTTT. The chain has TRBV5-8 and TRBJ2-3; TRBD2 might be the D (6 bases). In germline, CDR1 is SGHTS, CDR2 YDEGEE. The CDR3 loop spans 15 amino acids. V was cut by 2 bases and J by 1 base, with 11 bases left in between.

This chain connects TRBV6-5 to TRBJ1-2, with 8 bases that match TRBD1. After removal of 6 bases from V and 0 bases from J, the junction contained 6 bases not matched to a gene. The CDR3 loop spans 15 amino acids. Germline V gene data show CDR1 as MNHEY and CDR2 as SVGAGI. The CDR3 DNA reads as TGTGCCAGCAGGGAAGGGACAGGAGCTAACTATGGCTACACCTTC. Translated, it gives CASREGTGANYGYTF.

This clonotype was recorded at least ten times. CDR3 loop: CSAYPRGDNEQFF. CDR3 DNA: TGCAGTGCTTACCCAAGGGGAGACAATGAGCAGTTCTTC. The chain combines TRBV20-1 with TRBJ2-1; D could derive from TRBD1 or TRBD2 (5 bases each). CDR3 size: 13 residues. The germline CDR1 and CDR2 sequences are DFQATT and SNEGSKA (reference sequence). V lost 5 bases and J lost 5, with 13 bases in between.

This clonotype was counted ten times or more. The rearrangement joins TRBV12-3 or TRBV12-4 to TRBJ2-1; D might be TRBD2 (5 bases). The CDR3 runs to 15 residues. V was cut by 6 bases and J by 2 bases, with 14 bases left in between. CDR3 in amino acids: CASSSTRFPYNEQFF. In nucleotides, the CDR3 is TGTGCCAGCAGCTCAACTAGGTTCCCCTACAATGAGCAGTTCTTC.

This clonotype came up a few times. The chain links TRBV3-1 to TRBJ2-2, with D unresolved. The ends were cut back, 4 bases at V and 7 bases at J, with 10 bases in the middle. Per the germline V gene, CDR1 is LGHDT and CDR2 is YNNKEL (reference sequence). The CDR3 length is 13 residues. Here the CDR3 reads CASSLPASGELFF. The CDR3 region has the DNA TGTGCCAGCAGCCTACCTGCCAGCGGGGAGCTGTTTTTT.

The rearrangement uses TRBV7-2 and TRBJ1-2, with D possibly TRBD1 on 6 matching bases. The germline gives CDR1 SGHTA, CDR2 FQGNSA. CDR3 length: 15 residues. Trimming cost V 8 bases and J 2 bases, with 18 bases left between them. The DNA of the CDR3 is TGTGCCAGCCAGCAAAACAGGGCTTGGAACTATGGCTACACCTTC. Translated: CASQQNRAWNYGYTF.

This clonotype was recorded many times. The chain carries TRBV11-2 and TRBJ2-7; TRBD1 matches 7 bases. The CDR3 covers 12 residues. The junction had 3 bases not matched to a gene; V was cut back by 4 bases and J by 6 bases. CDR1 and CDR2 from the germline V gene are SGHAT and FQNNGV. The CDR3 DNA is TGTGCCAGCAGCTGGGACAGCGGCGAGCAGTACTTC. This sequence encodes CASSWDSGEQYF.

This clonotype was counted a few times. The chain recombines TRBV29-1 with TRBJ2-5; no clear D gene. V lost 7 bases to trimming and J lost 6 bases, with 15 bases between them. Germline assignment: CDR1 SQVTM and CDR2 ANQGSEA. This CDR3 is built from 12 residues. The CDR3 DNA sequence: TGCAGCGCAGAAGACCCACCCCAGACCCAGTACTTC. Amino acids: CSAEDPPQTQYF.

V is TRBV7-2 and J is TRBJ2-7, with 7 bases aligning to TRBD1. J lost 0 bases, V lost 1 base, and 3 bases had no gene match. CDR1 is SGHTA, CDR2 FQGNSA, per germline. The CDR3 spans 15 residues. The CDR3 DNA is TGTGCCAGCAGCTTAGAGTCAGGGGGCTCCTACGAGCAGTACTTC. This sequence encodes CASSLESGGSYEQYF. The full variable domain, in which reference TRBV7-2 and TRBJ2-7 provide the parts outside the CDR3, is GAGVSQSPSNKVTEKGKDVELRCDPISGHTALYWYRQSLGQGLEFLIYFQGNSAPDKSGLPSDRFSAERTGGSVSTLTIQRTQQEDSAVYLCASSLESGGSYEQYFGPGTRLTVT.

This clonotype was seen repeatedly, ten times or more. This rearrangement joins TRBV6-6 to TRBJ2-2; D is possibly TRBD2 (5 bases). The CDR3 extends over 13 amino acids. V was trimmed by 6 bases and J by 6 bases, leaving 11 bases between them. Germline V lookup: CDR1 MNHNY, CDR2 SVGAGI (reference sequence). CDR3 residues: CASRTEGPGELFF. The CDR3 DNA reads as TGTGCCAGCAGGACCGAGGGTCCCGGGGAGCTGTTTTTT.